One and the same sample provided the 29 T cell receptor beta chains below, sequenced in a study of T cell repertoires in aging, cancer and after chemotherapy. TCR beta rearrangements were amplified from peripheral blood genomic DNA. Rearranged V-D-J TRB sequences were amplified with a mixed TRB-A/B primer pool. In TCRdb, the multiplex PCR reads were re-called with MiXCR into one record per CDR3 protein. This table has about 11,000 distinct CDR3 sequences, 25% to 35% appearing once. Sequencing input: blood. Receptors were obtained from a human donor in good health.

This rearrangement joins TRBV11-2 to TRBJ2-3; possible D gene TRBD2, 5 bases. V was cut by 6 bases and J by 2 bases, with 15 bases left in between. CDR1 and CDR2 (germline): SGHAT, FQNNGV. The CDR3 is made up of 15 amino acids. The CDR3 loop reads CASRPLGVLTDTQYF. As DNA, the CDR3 is TGTGCCAGCAGGCCCCTCGGGGTACTCACAGATACGCAGTATTTT.

The DNA for the CDR3 is TGCAGTGCTAGCGGGGGGTTCGGTGAGCAGTTCTTC. This codes for CSASGGFGEQFF. The V and J genes are TRBV20-1 and TRBJ2-1; 7 positions match TRBD2. The germline gives CDR1 DFQATT, CDR2 SNEGSKA (reference sequence). Trimming removed 3 bases from V and 9 bases from J; junction bases left unmatched: 5. CDR3 length equals 12 residues.

This clonotype appeared a few times. The CDR3 spells CASSIAHADNEQFF. CDR3 DNA sequence: TGTGCCAGTAGTATAGCCCACGCGGACAATGAGCAGTTCTTC. The chain is built from TRBV19 and TRBJ2-1; D gene ambiguous. The CDR3 covers 14 residues. V dropped 1 base and J dropped 5 bases, with 9 bases sitting between them. Germline V gene sequence: CDR1 LNHDA, CDR2 SQIVND (reference sequence).

The J gene is TRBJ1-2, the V gene TRBV12-3 or TRBV12-4, with 8 bases fitting TRBD1. The length of the CDR3 is 13 residues. J gave up 4 bases and V 6 bases, and 4 bases lay outside the gene matches. CDR3 bases: TGTGCCAGCAGGGGGACAGGAGTCTATGGCTACACCTTC. Translation gives CASRGTGVYGYTF.

CDR3 sequence: CASSFGSRGTGELFF. The CDR3 DNA reads TGTGCCAGCAGTTTTGGGTCCCGGGGCACCGGGGAGCTGTTTTTT. The chain has TRBV27 and TRBJ2-2, with D possibly being TRBD2 (5 bases). Trimming removed 3 bases at V and 4 bases at J, with 12 bases between. This CDR3 comprises 15 residues. CDR1 MNHEY and CDR2 SMNVEV come from the germline V gene (reference sequence).

The chain recombines TRBV5-6 with TRBJ2-7, with D maybe TRBD1 (5 bases). V was cut by 2 bases and J by 0 bases, with 9 bases left in between. This CDR3 is built from 14 residues. Germline assignment: CDR1 SGHDT and CDR2 YYEEEE. The CDR3 DNA follows: TGTGCCAGCAGCTTCGTCAGGGCCTCCTACGAGCAGTACTTC. This translates into CASSFVRASYEQYF.

The chain is built from TRBV5-6 and TRBJ2-7, with a tentative D call TRBD2 (5 bases). The germline V and J ends were trimmed by 4 bases and 4 bases, with 9 bases remaining between them. CDR1 SGHDT and CDR2 YYEEEE come from the germline V gene. The CDR3 sequence is 12 residues long. CDR3 residues: CASSVGIYEQYF. The DNA of the CDR3 is TGTGCCAGCAGCGTCGGGATTTACGAGCAGTACTTC.

This sequence joins TRBV7-2 and TRBJ2-7; 9 nucleotides agree with TRBD1. After removal of 1 base from V and 3 bases from J, the junction contained 4 bases not matched to a gene. Germline values: CDR1 SGHTA, CDR2 FQGNSA. The CDR3 has 15 residues. CDR3 nucleotides: TGTGCCAGCAGCTTAGGGCTGGGACAGGGCTACGAGCAGTACTTC. This codes for CASSLGLGQGYEQYF. Together with reference TRBV7-2 and TRBJ2-7, the CDR3 gives the full variable domain: GAGVSQSPSNKVTEKGKDVELRCDPISGHTALYWYRQSLGQGLEFLIYFQGNSAPDKSGLPSDRFSAERTGGSVSTLTIQRTQQEDSAVYLCASSLGLGQGYEQYFGPGTRLTVT.

This clonotype was seen a single time. Just one base apart from a much larger clone, this may be a read error. No conserved phenylalanine or tryptophan ends this CDR3, so it is likely a read error. This chain connects TRBV20-1 to TRBJ1-2, with a possible D match to TRBD1 (6 bases). Germline V gives CDR1 DFQATT, CDR2 SNEGSKA (reference sequence). The CDR3 sequence is 14 residues long. The V gene lost 0 bases and the J gene lost 4 bases, with 12 bases spanning the gap. CDR3 residues: CSARDLQGPYGYTL. The CDR3 DNA sequence: TGCAGTGCTAGAGATCTGCAGGGGCCCTATGGCTACACCCTC.

This clonotype counts as medium-sized (0.01 to 0.1%). This rearrangement joins TRBV30 to TRBJ1-2; 9 bases fit TRBD1. CDR1 is GTSNPN, CDR2 SVGIG, per germline (reference sequence). This CDR3 has 15 amino acids. Trimming cost V 1 base and J 3 bases; bases outside gene matches: 6. The CDR3, as DNA: TGTGCCTGGAGTGGGAAAAACAGGGGGCACTATGGCTACACCTTC. Translated, it gives CAWSGKNRGHYGYTF.

This clonotype has only a few counts. The V call is TRBV20-1, the J call TRBJ1-5; no firm D call. This CDR3 has 13 residues. CDR1 and CDR2 from the germline V gene are DFQATT and SNEGSKA (reference sequence). V was trimmed by 2 bases and J by 7 bases, leaving 12 bases between them. The CDR3 DNA reads as TGCAGTGCTAGAAGGCAGGAGAACCAGCCCCAGCATTTT. The encoded protein is CSARRQENQPQHF.

This clonotype appeared a few times. The chain employs TRBV12-3 or TRBV12-4 and TRBJ2-1; 11 bases are a match to TRBD2. The junction had 5 bases not matched to a gene; V was cut back by 6 bases and J by 4 bases. This CDR3 has 15 residues. The CDR3 region is CASSATSGAYNEQFF. The CDR3 region has the DNA TGTGCCAGCAGCGCGACTAGCGGGGCTTACAATGAGCAGTTCTTC.

Sample share makes this clonotype medium-sized. The chain recombines TRBV28 with TRBJ1-2, with 7 nucleotides matching TRBD1. The CDR3 consists of 14 residues. Germline-derived CDR1 and CDR2 are MDHEN and SYDVKM. The ends lost 7 bases at V and 8 bases at J; junction bases unmatched: 13. In DNA, the CDR3 is TGTGCCAGCAACCCTCCTGGACAGGTGAAGGGCTACACCTTC. Amino acids: CASNPPGQVKGYTF.

The rearrangement links TRBV7-2 to TRBJ2-1; 9 bases line up with TRBD2. Germline values: CDR1 SGHTA, CDR2 FQGNSA. The CDR3 has 15 residues. V lost 5 bases, J lost 10 bases, and 12 bases stayed unmatched. The CDR3 here is CASSRAGLAPYEQFF. The CDR3 nucleotides read TGTGCCAGCAGCCGGGCGGGACTAGCACCCTACGAGCAGTTCTTC. Using reference TRBV7-2 and TRBJ2-1 for the parts outside the CDR3, the full variable domain is GAGVSQSPSNKVTEKGKDVELRCDPISGHTALYWYRQSLGQGLEFLIYFQGNSAPDKSGLPSDRFSAERTGGSVSTLTIQRTQQEDSAVYLCASSRAGLAPYEQFFGPGTRLTVL.

V is TRBV20-1 and J is TRBJ2-5; D perhaps matches TRBD2 (5 bases). V was clipped by 0 bases and J by 6 bases, with 14 bases between them. Germline V lookup: CDR1 DFQATT, CDR2 SNEGSKA (reference sequence). CDR3 length: 14 residues. CDR3 DNA: TGCAGTGCTAGAGACCGGGCTAGCTCGCAGACCCAGTACTTC. Protein: CSARDRASSQTQYF.

This clonotype was picked up a small number of times. The genes are TRBV28 and TRBJ2-2, with D tentatively TRBD1 or TRBD2 (7 bases each). This CDR3 spans 15 amino acids. CDR1 and CDR2 from the germline V gene are MDHEN and SYDVKM. Trimming left V 3 bases short and J 7 bases short, with 15 bases between. The CDR3 DNA sequence: TGTGCCAGCAGTTTCTCCGACAGGGAGGGCGGGGAGCTGTTTTTT. Translating it yields CASSFSDREGGELFF.

V and J are TRBV7-2 and TRBJ2-5, with D unresolved. Trimming stripped 7 bases from V and 5 bases from J, with 8 bases between. Germline CDR1 is SGHTA and CDR2 is FQGNSA. This CDR3 spans 11 amino acids. This CDR3 is CASTQGETQYF. The CDR3 DNA is TGTGCCAGCACCCAAGGGGAGACCCAGTACTTC.

V and J are TRBV4-1 and TRBJ2-3; 9 bases line up with TRBD1. Per the germline V gene, CDR1 is MGHRA and CDR2 is YSYEKL. The CDR3 runs 18 residues. Trimming cost V 4 bases and J 5 bases; bases outside gene matches: 16. In DNA, the CDR3 is TGCGCCAGCAGCCCACAAAGCGCCACAGGGGGCCCGCTAGATACGCAGTATTTT. Translating gives CASSPQSATGGPLDTQYF.

This clonotype is categorized as medium-sized. CDR3 region: CASRDQGGTEAFF. The CDR3 nucleotides are TGTGCCAGCAGAGATCAGGGTGGGACTGAAGCTTTCTTT. V gene TRBV7-2 combines with J gene TRBJ1-1; a weak D match, TRBD1 (5 bases). From germline, CDR1 is SGHTA and CDR2 FQGNSA. The CDR3 loop spans 13 amino acids. Trimming removed 6 bases at V and 5 bases at J, with 13 bases between.

This clonotype was counted between two and nine times. This chain joins TRBV7-9 and TRBJ1-1; D is possibly TRBD1 (5 bases). Germline V CDR1 and CDR2: SEHNR, FQNEAQ (reference sequence). The CDR3 sequence is 16 residues long. V dropped 1 base and J dropped 6 bases, with 18 bases sitting between them. CDR3 sequence reads: CASSLEGWGGWPEAFF. The CDR3 bases are TGTGCCAGCAGCTTAGAAGGGTGGGGGGGTTGGCCTGAAGCTTTCTTT.

The CDR3 coding sequence is TGTGCCAGCAGCCCCGGGACAGTTTTCCCTTCTGGGGCCAACGTCCTGACTTTC. Encoded protein: CASSPGTVFPSGANVLTF. The genes are TRBV6-5 and TRBJ2-6, with TRBD1 matching over 7 bases. From germline, CDR1 is MNHEY and CDR2 SVGAGI. Trimming removed 6 bases from V and 1 base from J; junction bases left unmatched: 12. This CDR3 has 18 amino acids.

V is TRBV11-2 and J is TRBJ2-1; D gene uncertain. CDR1 and CDR2 (germline): SGHAT, FQNNGV. V dropped 0 bases and J dropped 1 base, with 1 base sitting between them. This CDR3 region has 13 residues. The CDR3 loop is CASSLESYNEQFF. The CDR3 nucleotides read TGTGCCAGCAGCTTAGAGTCCTACAATGAGCAGTTCTTC.

V gene TRBV29-1 combines with J gene TRBJ1-2; D gene uncertain. V lost 1 base and J lost 3, with 12 bases in between. The germline CDR1 and CDR2 sequences are SQVTM and ANQGSEA. This CDR3 spans 14 amino acids. This CDR3 reads CSVEVLGKDYGYTF. The CDR3 coding sequence is TGCAGCGTTGAAGTCTTAGGGAAGGACTATGGCTACACCTTC.

This clonotype was found a few times. The chain employs TRBV6-1 and TRBJ1-5, with 10 bases that match TRBD1. Germline lookup yields CDR1 MNHNS and CDR2 SASEGT. CDR3 length equals 16 residues. Germline trimming cut 7 bases from V and 1 base from J; bases unmatched to any gene: 7. CDR3 in DNA: TGTGCCAGCAAAGGGAAGGACAGGGGGAGCAATCAGCCCCAGCATTTT. It yields the protein CASKGKDRGSNQPQHF.

In this sample, this clonotype is medium-sized. The chain employs TRBV29-1 and TRBJ2-7; no clear D gene. Germline V CDR1 and CDR2: SQVTM, ANQGSEA. CDR3 length: 12 amino acids. Trimming took off 4 bases at V and 2 bases at J, with 9 bases between the two ends. In DNA form, the CDR3 reads TGCAGCGTTGCCGACACGACCTACGAGCAGTACTTC. Translating gives CSVADTTYEQYF.

V usage is TRBV7-9 and J usage is TRBJ2-7, with D possibly matching TRBD1 (6 bases). V lost 5 bases and J 3 bases, leaving 17 bases between the germline ends. The germline CDR1 and CDR2 sequences are SEHNR and FQNEAQ (reference sequence). This CDR3 is built from 15 residues. The CDR3 region is CASSLSQGYLYEQYF. In nucleotides, the CDR3 is TGTGCCAGCAGCCTTTCCCAGGGGTACCTCTACGAGCAGTACTTC. The complete variable domain, with remaining parts taken from reference TRBV7-9 and TRBJ2-7, reads DTGVSQNPRHKITKRGQNVTFRCDPISEHNRLYWYRQTLGQGPEFLTYFQNEAQLEKSRLLSDRFSAERPKGSFSTLEIQRTEQGDSAMYLCASSLSQGYLYEQYFGPGTRLTVT.

This chain joins TRBV7-9 and TRBJ1-2, with TRBD1 as a possible D gene (5 bases). From germline, CDR1 is SEHNR and CDR2 FQNEAQ (reference sequence). The CDR3 runs to 14 residues. Trimming shortened V by 3 bases and J by 3 bases, and 11 bases separated the two germline ends. CDR3 in DNA: TGTGCCAGCAGCTTGTACAGGTTTTACTATGGCTACACCTTC. Its translation is CASSLYRFYYGYTF.

V and J are TRBV20-1 and TRBJ1-5; TRBD1 agrees at 8 bases. The CDR3 contains 13 residues. Germline values: CDR1 DFQATT, CDR2 SNEGSKA (reference sequence). The CDR3 region has the DNA TGCAGCAGCAGGGGGCCTTTTAATCAGCCCCAGCATTTT. Amino acid sequence: CSSRGPFNQPQHF.

The gene calls are TRBV5-1 and TRBJ2-7, with D possibly TRBD1 on 5 matching bases. This CDR3 region has 13 residues. The V end lost 2 bases, the J end lost 2 bases, and 8 bases lay between the germline ends. In germline, CDR1 is SGHRS, CDR2 YFSETQ. This CDR3 is CASSFTGTYEQYF. CDR3 bases: TGCGCCAGCAGCTTTACAGGTACCTACGAGCAGTACTTC.